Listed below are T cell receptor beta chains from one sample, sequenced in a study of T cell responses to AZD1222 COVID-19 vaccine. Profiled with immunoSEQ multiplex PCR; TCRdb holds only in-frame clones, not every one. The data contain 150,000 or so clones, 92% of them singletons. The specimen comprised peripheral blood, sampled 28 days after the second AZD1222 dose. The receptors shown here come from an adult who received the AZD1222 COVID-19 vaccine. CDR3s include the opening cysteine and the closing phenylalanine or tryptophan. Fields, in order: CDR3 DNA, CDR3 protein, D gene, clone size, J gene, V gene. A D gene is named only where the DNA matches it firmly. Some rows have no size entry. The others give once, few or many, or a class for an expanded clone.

CDR3nt: TGTGCCAGCAGCGGGGCGGCTGGCTACACCTTC
CDR3aa: CASSGAAGYTF
d_gene: -
abundance: once
j_gene: TRBJ1-2
v_gene: TRBV7-9

CDR3nt: TGTGCCAGCAGCTTAGAGGTGGACAGGCGGTCACCCCTCCACTTT
CDR3aa: CASSLEVDRRSPLHF
d_gene: TRBD1
abundance: once
j_gene: TRBJ1-6
v_gene: TRBV7-2

CDR3nt: TGTGCCAGTAGTACGGGCAGGGAAGGATCGAGTGGCTACACCTTC
CDR3aa: CASSTGREGSSGYTF
d_gene: -
abundance: -
j_gene: TRBJ1-2
v_gene: TRBV19

CDR3nt: TGTGCCATCAGGAAGGGGGGGCGGAGTGGCTACACCTTC
CDR3aa: CAIRKGGRSGYTF
d_gene: -
abundance: -
j_gene: TRBJ1-2
v_gene: TRBV10-3

CDR3nt: TGTGCCAGCAGTGACGGGCAGACAGTCTACAATGAGCAGTTCTTC
CDR3aa: CASSDGQTVYNEQFF
d_gene: -
abundance: -
j_gene: TRBJ2-1
v_gene: TRBV2

CDR3nt: TGTGCCAGCACCCGGGACGGCCCCTATAATTCACCCCTCCACTTT
CDR3aa: CASTRDGPYNSPLHF
d_gene: -
abundance: -
j_gene: TRBJ1-6
v_gene: TRBV5-5

CDR3nt: TGTGCCTGGAGTGCCTCGGGGACAGCCTACGAGCAGTACTTC
CDR3aa: CAWSASGTAYEQYF
d_gene: TRBD1
abundance: once
j_gene: TRBJ2-7
v_gene: TRBV30

CDR3nt: TGTGCCAGTAGTCCTGGACAGGCTAATGAAAAACTGTTTTTT
CDR3aa: CASSPGQANEKLFF
d_gene: TRBD1
abundance: once
j_gene: TRBJ1-4
v_gene: TRBV19

CDR3nt: TGTGCCAGCAGTCATACAGGGGGCGGATCGGGAGAGCAGTACTTC
CDR3aa: CASSHTGGGSGEQYF
d_gene: TRBD1
abundance: -
j_gene: TRBJ2-7
v_gene: TRBV7-9

CDR3nt: TGTGCCAGCAGTTTCGGGTCCGCCTACGAGCAGTACTTC
CDR3aa: CASSFGSAYEQYF
d_gene: -
abundance: once
j_gene: TRBJ2-7
v_gene: TRBV28

CDR3nt: TGTGCCAGTAGTAAGAGCACAGGGAACACTGAAGCTTTCTTT
CDR3aa: CASSKSTGNTEAFF
d_gene: -
abundance: -
j_gene: TRBJ1-1
v_gene: TRBV19

CDR3nt: TGTGCCTGGAGTGTAAAGGGGGATTACACTGAAGCTTTCTTT
CDR3aa: CAWSVKGDYTEAFF
d_gene: -
abundance: -
j_gene: TRBJ1-1
v_gene: TRBV30

CDR3nt: TGTGCCAGCTCAACGGACCTCCCCGGGGGAGGCTCTGGAAACACCATATATTTT
CDR3aa: CASSTDLPGGGSGNTIYF
d_gene: -
abundance: -
j_gene: TRBJ1-3
v_gene: TRBV18

CDR3nt: TGTGCCAGCAGCGGAAGGGGGCCCACTGAAGCTTTCTTT
CDR3aa: CASSGRGPTEAFF
d_gene: TRBD1
abundance: few
j_gene: TRBJ1-1
v_gene: TRBV5-6

CDR3nt: TGCAGCGTTAGCAGGGATAATGAAAAACTGTTTTTT
CDR3aa: CSVSRDNEKLFF
d_gene: -
abundance: -
j_gene: TRBJ1-4
v_gene: TRBV29-1

CDR3nt: TGTGCCAGTAGACCAACGTACGGGGACAGGGGACCAACTAACTATGGCTACACCTTC
CDR3aa: CASRPTYGDRGPTNYGYTF
d_gene: TRBD1
abundance: -
j_gene: TRBJ1-2
v_gene: TRBV19

CDR3nt: TGTGCCAGCAGTCAGTATTCCTCCTCTGGAAACACCATATATTTT
CDR3aa: CASSQYSSSGNTIYF
d_gene: -
abundance: -
j_gene: TRBJ1-3
v_gene: TRBV6-5

CDR3nt: TGTGCCAGCAGTGTACAGGGTCTGAGCTCCTATAATTCACCCCTCCACTTT
CDR3aa: CASSVQGLSSYNSPLHF
d_gene: -
abundance: -
j_gene: TRBJ1-6
v_gene: TRBV2

CDR3nt: TGTGCCACCAGCAGGGGACAGGGGGCTTACGAGCAGTACTTC
CDR3aa: CATSRGQGAYEQYF
d_gene: TRBD1
abundance: -
j_gene: TRBJ2-7
v_gene: TRBV15

CDR3nt: TGTGCCAGCTCACCACAGGACAGGATCAATTCACCCCTCCACTTT
CDR3aa: CASSPQDRINSPLHF
d_gene: TRBD1
abundance: once
j_gene: TRBJ1-6
v_gene: TRBV18

CDR3nt: TGTGCTAGTGGTTTCCCATGGGCCAATCAGCCCCAGCATTTT
CDR3aa: CASGFPWANQPQHF
d_gene: -
abundance: once
j_gene: TRBJ1-5
v_gene: TRBV12-5

CDR3nt: TGTGCCAGCAGCGCCCGGAACAGGGACCCCTCTGGGGCCAACGTCCTGACTTTC
CDR3aa: CASSARNRDPSGANVLTF
d_gene: -
abundance: -
j_gene: TRBJ2-6
v_gene: TRBV11-2

CDR3nt: TGTGCCAGCAGCGTATTGTCAGGGAACTATGGCTACACCTTC
CDR3aa: CASSVLSGNYGYTF
d_gene: -
abundance: -
j_gene: TRBJ1-2
v_gene: TRBV9

CDR3nt: TGCGCCAGCAGCCCCCGGGAGACCCAGTACTTC
CDR3aa: CASSPRETQYF
d_gene: -
abundance: -
j_gene: TRBJ2-5
v_gene: TRBV10-2

CDR3nt: TGTGCCAGCAGCGTACAGAGGACAGGCGCCCCGGTAGGTGAAGCTTTCTTT
CDR3aa: CASSVQRTGAPVGEAFF
d_gene: TRBD1
abundance: -
j_gene: TRBJ1-1
v_gene: TRBV9

CDR3nt: TGTGCCAGCAGTTTCCGAACAGGGGCCCCCTATGGCTACACCTTC
CDR3aa: CASSFRTGAPYGYTF
d_gene: TRBD1
abundance: -
j_gene: TRBJ1-2
v_gene: TRBV27

CDR3nt: TGTGCCAGCAGCTTGTGGGGTGATGGCTACACCTTC
CDR3aa: CASSLWGDGYTF
d_gene: -
abundance: -
j_gene: TRBJ1-2
v_gene: TRBV5-6

CDR3nt: TGTGCCAGCAGGAGGGGCGTGGGGATGGATGAGCAGTTCTTC
CDR3aa: CASRRGVGMDEQFF
d_gene: -
abundance: few
j_gene: TRBJ2-1
v_gene: TRBV2

CDR3nt: TGTGCCAGCAGCTCGTCCGGGACAGCCCTTGGCTACACCTTC
CDR3aa: CASSSSGTALGYTF
d_gene: TRBD1
abundance: -
j_gene: TRBJ1-2
v_gene: TRBV9

CDR3nt: TGTGCCAGCAGTTTGACTAAATACGAGCAGTACTTC
CDR3aa: CASSLTKYEQYF
d_gene: -
abundance: -
j_gene: TRBJ2-7
v_gene: TRBV7-9

CDR3nt: TGTGCCAGCAGTGAATCAGGAAACACCATATATTTT
CDR3aa: CASSESGNTIYF
d_gene: -
abundance: -
j_gene: TRBJ1-3
v_gene: TRBV6-1

CDR3nt: TGTGCCAGCAGCGGGGGACTCGACGCGGGCTTCGATGAGCAGTTCTTC
CDR3aa: CASSGGLDAGFDEQFF
d_gene: -
abundance: -
j_gene: TRBJ2-1
v_gene: TRBV9

CDR3nt: TGTGCCAGCAGCCAAAGACGGGCCGAAGCTTTCTTT
CDR3aa: CASSQRRAEAFF
d_gene: -
abundance: -
j_gene: TRBJ1-1
v_gene: TRBV12-3/TRBV12-4

CDR3nt: TGTGCCAGCAGCGTAGCGGGGGCTGCCTACAATGAGCAGTTCTTC
CDR3aa: CASSVAGAAYNEQFF
d_gene: -
abundance: -
j_gene: TRBJ2-1
v_gene: TRBV9

CDR3nt: TGTGCCAGCTCCCCGGACAGGGCGGATCAGCCCCAGCATTTT
CDR3aa: CASSPDRADQPQHF
d_gene: TRBD1
abundance: once
j_gene: TRBJ1-5
v_gene: TRBV18

CDR3nt: TGTGCCAGCAGCCAACACTGGTGGAATGAGCAGTTCTTC
CDR3aa: CASSQHWWNEQFF
d_gene: -
abundance: -
j_gene: TRBJ2-1
v_gene: TRBV11-1

CDR3nt: TGCAGCGTTGAAGAACAGCCTTATGGCTACACCTTC
CDR3aa: CSVEEQPYGYTF
d_gene: -
abundance: -
j_gene: TRBJ1-2
v_gene: TRBV29-1

CDR3nt: TGTGCCAGGACAAAGGGGGCCCTCTCCTACAATGAGCAGTTCTTC
CDR3aa: CARTKGALSYNEQFF
d_gene: TRBD1
abundance: -
j_gene: TRBJ2-1
v_gene: TRBV2

CDR3nt: TGTGCCAGCAGGCGGGATCACGGAACCGGGGAGCTGTTTTTT
CDR3aa: CASRRDHGTGELFF
d_gene: -
abundance: once
j_gene: TRBJ2-2
v_gene: TRBV6-5

CDR3nt: TGTGCCAGCAGCTTAGCCCCTCCGGGGGCAGTCATGAACACTGAAGCTTTCTTT
CDR3aa: CASSLAPPGAVMNTEAFF
d_gene: -
abundance: -
j_gene: TRBJ1-1
v_gene: TRBV7-2

CDR3nt: TGTGCCATCAGGGGGGGAAGAGGGGTAAATGAAAAACTGTTTTTT
CDR3aa: CAIRGGRGVNEKLFF
d_gene: -
abundance: -
j_gene: TRBJ1-4
v_gene: TRBV10-3

CDR3nt: TGCGCCAGCAGCCAAGATCATGTGGGTCGGGTGGGCGGCTACACCTTC
CDR3aa: CASSQDHVGRVGGYTF
d_gene: -
abundance: -
j_gene: TRBJ1-2
v_gene: TRBV4-1

CDR3nt: TGTGCCAGCAGCCAAGATTTTGATTCCTACGAGCAGTACTTC
CDR3aa: CASSQDFDSYEQYF
d_gene: -
abundance: -
j_gene: TRBJ2-7
v_gene: TRBV3-1/TRBV3-2

CDR3nt: TGCGCCAGCAGCTTAGGGGGTAGGACTGAAGCTTTCTTT
CDR3aa: CASSLGGRTEAFF
d_gene: -
abundance: -
j_gene: TRBJ1-1
v_gene: TRBV5-1